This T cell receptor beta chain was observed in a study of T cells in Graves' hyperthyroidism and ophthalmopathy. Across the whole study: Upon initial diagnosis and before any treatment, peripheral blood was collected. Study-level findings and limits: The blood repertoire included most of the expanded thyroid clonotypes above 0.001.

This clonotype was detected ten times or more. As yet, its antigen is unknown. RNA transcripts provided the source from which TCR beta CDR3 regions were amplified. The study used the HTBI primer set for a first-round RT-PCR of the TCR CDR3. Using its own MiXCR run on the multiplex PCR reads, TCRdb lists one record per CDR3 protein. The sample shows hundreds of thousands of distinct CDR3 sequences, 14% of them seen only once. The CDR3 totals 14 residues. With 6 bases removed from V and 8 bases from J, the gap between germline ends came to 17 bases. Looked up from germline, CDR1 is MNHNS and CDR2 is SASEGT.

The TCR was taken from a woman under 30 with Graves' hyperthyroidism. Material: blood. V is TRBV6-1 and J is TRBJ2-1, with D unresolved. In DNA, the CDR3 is TGTGCCAGCAGCTCCAGAACTCGTCCCCATGAGCAGTTCTTC. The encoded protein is CASSSRTRPHEQFF.